The 22 T cell receptor beta chains given below trace back to one sample, sequenced in a study of vaccination and CD4 T cells after COVID-19 (dated 2022 in TCRdb). The treatment or condition label on this specimen signifies: roughly 11-day PBMC culture with coronavirus spike peptide pools or control peptides (ViraFEST assay). Their specific antigens are unknown. Libraries were constructed by PCR. Sequencing used an Illumina iSeq 100. DNA from cultured CD4+ T cells underwent TCR sequencing with the Oncomine TCR Beta short-read assay at the Johns Hopkins FTIC core. The public reads were quality trimmed at Q25 with fastp and then assembled into clones with MiXCR by TCRdb, keeping productive beta chains. Rows are unified per CDR3 protein, each entry keeping the most common DNA and genes. Present in this sample are 9,500 to 15,000 distinct CDR3 sequences, 40% to 60% of which were seen just once. The top ten hold more than 14% of the sample.

Source material: CD4+ T cells from blood, cultured in vitro. The receptors shown here come from a human donor who had recovered from COVID-19.

The CDR3 DNA follows: TGTGCCAGCAGCACGGGACTAGCGGGGGATCTCGTCGAGCAGTACTTC. It is translated as CASSTGLAGDLVEQYF. V usage is TRBV7-9 and J usage is TRBJ2-7; 14 bases line up with TRBD2. Trimming removed 5 bases from V and 6 bases from J; junction bases left unmatched: 9. The CDR3 runs 16 residues. Germline-derived CDR1 and CDR2 are SEHNR and FQNEAQ (reference sequence).

Only a few counts were recorded for this clonotype. The rearrangement links TRBV7-2 to TRBJ1-2, with TRBD1 matching 9 bases. CDR3 length: 14 amino acids. Germline V CDR1 and CDR2: SGHTA, FQGNSA. Trimming at V came to 5 bases and at J to 3 bases, leaving 4 bases not matched to a gene. CDR3 sequence: CASSPGQGDYGYTF. CDR3 nucleotide sequence: TGTGCCAGCAGCCCGGGACAGGGAGACTATGGCTACACCTTC. Full variable domain (rest looked up from reference TRBV7-2 and TRBJ1-2): GAGVSQSPSNKVTEKGKDVELRCDPISGHTALYWYRQSLGQGLEFLIYFQGNSAPDKSGLPSDRFSAERTGGSVSTLTIQRTQQEDSAVYLCASSPGQGDYGYTFGSGTRLTVV.

This clonotype has only a few counts. V gene TRBV5-1 combines with J gene TRBJ1-1; a weak D match, TRBD1 (6 bases). Germline CDR1 SGHRS, CDR2 YFSETQ. Trimming took 4 bases from V and 0 from J, leaving 10 bases between them. This CDR3 spans 14 amino acids. CDR3 coding DNA: TGCGCCAGCAGCCGGGCAGGGGTGAACACTGAAGCTTTCTTT. The encoded protein is CASSRAGVNTEAFF.

Concerning this clonotype itself: The junction departs from germline at one end; a sequencing error may be responsible. V gene TRBV11-3 combines with J gene TRBJ2-1, with TRBD2 matching 8 bases. The length of the CDR3 is 15 residues. Germline V gene sequence: CDR1 SGHNT, CDR2 YENEEA. The CDR3 DNA is TGTGCCAGCAGGTTAGCGGGGAGTATCTACAATGAGCAGTTCTTC. It is translated as CASRLAGSIYNEQFF.

This chain joins TRBV5-6 and TRBJ1-2; TRBD1 might be the D (5 bases). V was shortened by 4 bases and J by 11 bases, with 18 bases between the two germline ends. The length of the CDR3 is 13 residues. Germline assignment: CDR1 SGHDT and CDR2 YYEEEE. The CDR3 coding sequence is TGTGCCAGCAGCCAAGAACAGGTGCTGAGTTACACCTTC. This gives the protein CASSQEQVLSYTF.

The chain carries TRBV2 and TRBJ1-2; D not certain. The CDR3 is 13 residues long. CDR1 SNHLY and CDR2 FYNNEI come from the germline V gene. Between the trimmed V and J ends, which lost 2 bases and 7 bases, there was a span of 11 bases. The CDR3 DNA is TGTGCCAGCAGTGAATGGGCGGAGGGTGGCTACACCTTC. It translates to CASSEWAEGGYTF.

This chain joins TRBV6-5 and TRBJ2-2, with D perhaps matching TRBD2 (6 bases). Trimming removed 0 bases from V and 4 bases from J, with 12 bases in between. Germline CDR1 and CDR2: MNHEY and SVGAGI. This CDR3 is 16 amino acids long. CDR3 loop: CASSYSKPAGTGELFF. The DNA of the CDR3 is TGTGCCAGCAGTTACTCGAAACCAGCGGGCACCGGGGAGCTGTTTTTT.

The gene calls are TRBV20-1 and TRBJ1-1; no firm D call. Trimming shortened V by 4 bases and J by 3 bases, and 15 bases separated the two germline ends. Looked up from germline, CDR1 is DFQATT and CDR2 is SNEGSKA (reference sequence). The CDR3 has 14 amino acids. Written as DNA, the CDR3 is TGCAGTGCTACCGGAGCTCCCGGCGACACTGAAGCTTTCTTT. Its protein product is CSATGAPGDTEAFF.

V is TRBV28 and J is TRBJ1-5, with 7 bases identical to TRBD1. CDR3 size: 13 residues. Losses at the gene ends were 6 bases for V and 3 bases for J; bases not matched to a gene: 2. The germline V gene encodes CDR1 MDHEN and CDR2 SYDVKM. CDR3 coding DNA: TGTGCCAGCAGGACAGGGTACAATCAGCCCCAGCATTTT. Translating it yields CASRTGYNQPQHF.

This clonotype appeared a few times. The rearrangement uses TRBV24-1 and TRBJ2-1; possible D gene TRBD2, 6 bases. Germline values: CDR1 KGHDR, CDR2 SFDVKD. The CDR3 is 17 residues long. V was cut by 3 bases and J by 3 bases, with 17 bases left in between. The CDR3 nucleotides read TGTGCCACCAGTGATCCTCCGGCGGGAACAAGCTACAATGAGCAGTTCTTC. This translates into CATSDPPAGTSYNEQFF.

This clonotype is labeled as large. The gene calls are TRBV7-2 and TRBJ2-4; 9 nucleotides line up with TRBD1. CDR1 and CDR2 from the germline V gene are SGHTA and FQGNSA. The CDR3 runs to 12 residues. V dropped 5 bases and J dropped 13; count of bases not matched to a gene: 6. The CDR3 nucleotides read TGTGCCAGCAGCATAACAGGGGGCCCCCAGTACTTC. Its protein product is CASSITGGPQYF.

J is TRBJ1-1 and V is TRBV27, with 12 bases identical to TRBD1. CDR1 and CDR2 (germline): MNHEY, SMNVEV (reference sequence). This CDR3 has 18 residues. With V trimmed by 0 bases and J by 5 bases, 10 bases remained unmatched. As DNA, the CDR3 is TGTGCCAGCAGTTTATCGAGGGGACAGGGGGCTGATCGGACTGAAGCTTTCTTT. The encoded protein is CASSLSRGQGADRTEAFF.

The rearrangement uses TRBV28 and TRBJ2-2; no definite D call. CDR1 and CDR2 from the germline V gene are MDHEN and SYDVKM. The length of the CDR3 is 13 residues. V lost 7 bases and J lost 0, with 6 bases in between. The CDR3 loop is CASTTTNTGELFF. The CDR3 DNA sequence: TGTGCCAGCACGACAACGAACACCGGGGAGCTGTTTTTT.

The rearrangement links TRBV5-1 to TRBJ2-5; D is perhaps TRBD1 (6 bases). There are 15 residues in the CDR3. V was shortened by 0 bases and J by 5 bases, with 14 bases between the two germline ends. Germline lookup yields CDR1 SGHRS and CDR2 YFSETQ. This CDR3 is CASSLASTGWETQYF. DNA of the CDR3: TGCGCCAGCAGCTTGGCCTCAACAGGGTGGGAGACCCAGTACTTC.

The chain couples TRBV5-1 to TRBJ2-7; 9 bases are a match to TRBD1. Per germline, CDR1 SGHRS and CDR2 YFSETQ. The CDR3 consists of 16 residues. J lost 1 base, V lost 2 bases, and 7 bases had no gene match. CDR3 sequence: CASSFAPGTGSYEQYF. The CDR3 region has the DNA TGCGCCAGCAGCTTCGCCCCCGGGACAGGGTCCTACGAGCAGTACTTC. The full variable domain, completed using reference TRBV5-1 and TRBJ2-7, is KAGVTQTPRYLIKTRGQQVTLSCSPISGHRSVSWYQQTPGQGLQFLFEYFSETQRNKGNFPGRFSGRQFSNSRSEMNVSTLELGDSALYLCASSFAPGTGSYEQYFGPGTRLTVT.

V is TRBV6-1 and J is TRBJ2-2; tentatively, D is TRBD1 or TRBD2 (6 bases each). Germline V gene lookup returns CDR1 MNHNS and CDR2 SASEGT. Trimming stripped 5 bases from V and 7 bases from J, with 17 bases between. The CDR3 is 15 amino acids. The CDR3 nucleotides are TGTGCCAGCAGTCGGGGGCAGGGAGAGGGCGGGGAGCTGTTTTTT. Its translation is CASSRGQGEGGELFF.

The chain carries TRBV7-3 and TRBJ2-2; 12 nucleotides match TRBD2. J lost 4 bases, V lost 5 bases, and 5 bases had no gene match. The CDR3 totals 16 residues. Germline V gives CDR1 SGHTA, CDR2 FQGTGA. DNA for the CDR3: TGTGCCAGCAGCCCCCGGACTAGCGGGACCACCGGGGAGCTGTTTTTT. It encodes CASSPRTSGTTGELFF.

This chain connects TRBV6-5 to TRBJ2-2; D remains unclear. The CDR3 is 15 amino acids. From germline, CDR1 is MNHEY and CDR2 SVGAGI. The V end was cut by 2 bases, the J end by 6 bases, with 13 bases between. The CDR3 loop reads CASSYLTEESGELFF. The CDR3 DNA is TGTGCCAGCAGTTACCTTACAGAGGAGTCCGGGGAGCTGTTTTTT.

In its sample, this clonotype was seen once. The rearrangement links TRBV30 to TRBJ1-1, with D possibly being TRBD1 (5 bases). The V end lost 0 bases, the J end lost 4 bases, and 12 bases lay between the germline ends. The CDR3 loop spans 14 amino acids. Per germline, CDR1 GTSNPN and CDR2 SVGIG (reference sequence). CDR3 amino acids: CAWSVRQGVTEAFF. The CDR3 bases are TGTGCCTGGAGTGTAAGGCAGGGAGTCACTGAAGCTTTCTTT. Filled out from reference TRBV30 and TRBJ1-1, the complete variable domain reads SQTIHQWPATLVQPVGSPLSLECTVEGTSNPNLYWYRQAAGRGLQLLFYSVGIGQISSEVPQNLSASRPQDRQFILSSKKLLLSDSGFYLCAWSVRQGVTEAFFGQGTRLTVV.

J is TRBJ1-2 and V is TRBV19, with no clear D. The V end lost 7 bases, the J end lost 4 bases, and 13 bases lay between the germline ends. The CDR3 is made up of 13 amino acids. Germline CDR1 is LNHDA and CDR2 is SQIVND (reference sequence). The CDR3 is CASNPGSGYGYTF. The CDR3 region has the DNA TGTGCCAGTAACCCCGGGAGTGGCTATGGCTACACCTTC.

V usage is TRBV20-1 and J usage is TRBJ2-7; 9 bases align to TRBD2. The CDR3 has 14 residues. V was pared by 6 bases and J by 0 bases, with 6 bases of the junction left unmatched. Germline V CDR1 and CDR2: DFQATT, SNEGSKA (reference sequence). CDR3 bases: TGCAGTGCCCGAGCGGGAGGACGCTCCTACGAGCAGTACTTC. This translates into CSARAGGRSYEQYF.

This clonotype was seen a few times. The V and J genes are TRBV20-1 and TRBJ1-1; D unresolved. Germline V gene lookup returns CDR1 DFQATT and CDR2 SNEGSKA (reference sequence). The V end lost 5 bases, the J end lost 5 bases, and 15 bases lay between the germline ends. The CDR3 sequence is 13 residues long. CDR3 nucleotide sequence: TGCAGTGCTCTTAGACCCCCTAATACTGAAGCTTTCTTT. It translates to CSALRPPNTEAFF.